Listed below are T cell receptor beta chains from one sample, sequenced in a study of blood T cell repertoires in COVID-19. This table comes from immunoSEQ multiplex PCR, and its TCRdb copy is limited to in-frame clones, with some not included. The sample lists approximately 200,000 clones, about 88% occurring once. The material sequenced was peripheral blood. Receptors were obtained from a woman aged 25 to 39 with active or convalescent COVID-19. CDR3s include the opening cysteine and the closing phenylalanine or tryptophan. Each record gives: V gene, D gene, J gene, clone size, CDR3 protein, CDR3 DNA. The D gene is left open where the match is weak. Size tells how often a clone was seen (once, few, many) or the class of an expanded clone, and some rows leave it out.

>TRBV20-1|-|TRBJ2-7|-
CSASSRTTKLYEQYF
TGCAGTGCTAGTTCCAGGACTACAAAGCTCTACGAGCAGTACTTC
>TRBV7-2|-|TRBJ2-2|once
CASSLEGGAGELFF
TGTGCCAGCAGCTTAGAAGGGGGAGCCGGGGAGCTGTTTTTT
>TRBV7-9|TRBD1|TRBJ2-1|-
CASSFTGTGPYNEQFF
TGTGCCAGCAGCTTCACCGGGACAGGGCCGTACAATGAGCAGTTCTTC
>TRBV3-1/TRBV3-2|-|TRBJ1-2|-
CASSPGWGYTF
TGTGCCAGCAGCCCCGGGTGGGGCTACACCTTC
>TRBV28|TRBD2|TRBJ2-3|-
CASILAGLGQSTQYF
TGTGCCAGTATACTAGCGGGATTGGGGCAGAGTACGCAGTATTTT
>TRBV7-6|-|TRBJ2-5|few
CASSKSYLETQYF
TGTGCCAGCAGCAAATCCTATTTGGAGACCCAGTACTTC
>TRBV7-2|TRBD1|TRBJ2-3|-
CASSLTGQSTDTQYF
TGTGCCAGCAGCTTGACGGGACAGAGCACAGATACGCAGTATTTT
>TRBV20-1|TRBD1|TRBJ1-1|-
CSASGQGVDEAFF
TGCAGTGCTAGTGGACAGGGGGTTGATGAAGCTTTCTTT
>TRBV18|-|TRBJ1-6|once
CASSPLSSYNSPLHF
TGTGCCAGCTCACCACTTAGCTCCTATAATTCACCCCTCCACTTT
>TRBV9|TRBD1|TRBJ1-2|-
CASRTGVSCLYGYTF
TGTGCCAGCAGGACAGGGGTATCATGTCTCTATGGCTACACCTTC
>TRBV4-1|TRBD1|TRBJ2-1|-
CASSQSTGGFRDEQFF
TGCGCCAGCAGCCAAAGTACAGGGGGGTTTAGGGATGAGCAGTTCTTC
>TRBV28|-|TRBJ1-5|-
CASSLLPRTDLYSNQPQHF
TGTGCCAGCAGTTTATTGCCCAGGACAGACCTATATAGCAATCAGCCCCAGCATTTT
>TRBV9|-|TRBJ1-4|-
CASSRQGSEKLFF
TGTGCCAGCAGCAGGCAGGGGTCTGAAAAACTGTTTTTT
>TRBV3-1/TRBV3-2|-|TRBJ1-2|-
CASSQETDYGYTF
TGTGCCAGCAGCCAAGAGACAGATTATGGCTACACCTTC
>TRBV5-4|-|TRBJ1-1|-
CASSSTLNTEAFF
TGTGCCAGCAGCTCGACTCTGAACACTGAAGCTTTCTTT
>TRBV5-1|TRBD2|TRBJ2-7|-
CASSLGPGLASYEQYF
TGCGCCAGCAGCTTGGGGCCAGGACTAGCAAGCTACGAGCAGTACTTC
>TRBV7-9|-|TRBJ2-2|-
CASSPAGTGELFF
TGTGCCAGCAGCCCCGCGGGGACCGGGGAGCTGTTTTTT
>TRBV9|TRBD2|TRBJ2-3|-
CASSVGLADMQYF
TGTGCCAGCAGCGTCGGACTAGCCGATATGCAGTATTTT
>TRBV10-1|-|TRBJ1-4|-
CASTQDAKLFF
TGCGCCAGCACACAGGACGCAAAACTGTTTTTT
>TRBV4-1|TRBD1|TRBJ1-4|-
CASSQENTGANEKLFF
TGCGCCAGCAGCCAAGAAAATACAGGGGCCAATGAAAAACTGTTTTTT
>TRBV2|-|TRBJ1-4|-
CASSPQGIEKLFF
TGTGCCAGCAGCCCACAGGGTATTGAAAAACTGTTTTTT
>TRBV7-6|-|TRBJ1-1|once
CASSNEPNTGPMNTEAFF
TGTGCCAGCTCGAATGAACCCAACACAGGACCCATGAACACTGAAGCTTTCTTT
>TRBV27|TRBD2|TRBJ2-1|-
CASSLGEGIYNEQFF
TGTGCCAGCAGTTTAGGGGAGGGAATCTACAATGAGCAGTTCTTC
>TRBV5-6|-|TRBJ1-1|-
CASSFLGAIEAFF
TGTGCCAGCAGCTTTCTGGGGGCCATTGAAGCTTTCTTT
>TRBV3-1/TRBV3-2|-|TRBJ1-2|few
CASSQAVNGYTF
TGTGCCAGCAGCCAAGCGGTGAATGGCTACACCTTC
>TRBV28|TRBD1|TRBJ2-7|-
CASRRIGQGYEQYF
TGTGCCAGCAGGAGAATAGGACAGGGGTACGAGCAGTACTTC
>TRBV24-1|-|TRBJ1-6|-
CATSAGYNSPLHF
TGTGCCACCAGTGCAGGCTATAATTCACCCCTCCACTTT
>TRBV19|-|TRBJ1-1|-
CASSKTAKAEAFF
TGTGCCAGTAGTAAGACTGCGAAGGCTGAAGCTTTCTTT
>TRBV29-1|TRBD1|TRBJ2-5|-
CSVEGSGGKETQYF
TGCAGCGTTGAAGGGTCAGGGGGTAAAGAGACCCAGTACTTC
>TRBV6-5|TRBD1|TRBJ2-7|-
CASSLQGAGYEQYF
TGTGCCAGCAGCTTACAGGGGGCGGGCTACGAGCAGTACTTC
>TRBV5-7|-|TRBJ1-1|-
CASSFYIVGENTEAFF
TGTGCCAGCAGCTTTTATATAGTCGGGGAGAACACTGAAGCTTTCTTT
>TRBV2|-|TRBJ1-2|-
CASSDSDYGYTF
TGTGCCAGCAGCGACTCGGACTATGGCTACACCTTC
>TRBV2|-|TRBJ2-1|-
CASRRRDRDNEQFF
TGTGCCAGCAGGAGGAGGGACAGAGACAATGAGCAGTTCTTC
>TRBV5-6|-|TRBJ2-1|-
CASSAYVSLLSSYNEQFF
TGTGCCAGCAGCGCCTACGTGAGCCTGCTGAGCTCCTACAATGAGCAGTTCTTC
>TRBV18|TRBD1|TRBJ1-1|few
CASSPLSGGMNTEAFF
TGTGCCAGCTCACCGTTGTCAGGGGGAATGAACACTGAAGCTTTCTTT
>TRBV11-2|-|TRBJ2-1|-
CASSPHLSSYNEQFF
TGTGCCAGCAGCCCCCACTTGAGCTCCTACAATGAGCAGTTCTTC
>TRBV27|TRBD1|TRBJ1-5|-
CASSSDSRGHQPQHF
TGTGCCAGCAGTTCCGATAGCAGGGGGCACCAGCCCCAGCATTTT
>TRBV10-2|-|TRBJ1-5|-
CASSFGGSNQPQHF
TGCGCCAGCAGTTTCGGGGGAAGCAATCAGCCCCAGCATTTT
>TRBV2|TRBD1|TRBJ1-1|-
CASGGQYGYTEAFF
TGTGCCAGCGGGGGACAGTACGGGTACACTGAAGCTTTCTTT
>TRBV29-1|-|TRBJ2-7|-
CSVKPSAYEQYF
TGCAGCGTTAAACCTTCGGCCTACGAGCAGTACTTC
>TRBV7-9|TRBD1|TRBJ1-2|-
CASNTGVSGYTF
TGTGCCAGCAACACAGGGGTCTCTGGCTACACCTTC
>TRBV10-3|TRBD1|TRBJ1-1|-
CAISQGTVSTEAFF
TGTGCCATCAGTCAAGGGACAGTAAGCACTGAAGCTTTCTTT
>TRBV10-3|TRBD1|TRBJ1-5|-
CAISTTGGNNQPQHF
TGTGCCATCAGTACAACAGGGGGCAATAATCAGCCCCAGCATTTT
>TRBV6-5|-|TRBJ2-1|-
CASSYGGRPLAREQFF
TGTGCCAGCAGTTACGGGGGGAGACCCTTGGCGCGTGAGCAGTTCTTC
>TRBV19|TRBD1|TRBJ1-1|-
CASSRTGGRMNTEAFF
TGTGCCAGTAGTAGGACAGGGGGCCGCATGAACACTGAAGCTTTCTTT
>TRBV2|-|TRBJ1-1|-
CASSASRSLMNTEAFF
TGTGCCAGCAGTGCCTCGCGATCTCTCATGAACACTGAAGCTTTCTTT
>TRBV7-9|TRBD1|TRBJ1-5|-
CASSSGQGNQPQHF
TGTGCCAGCAGCTCTGGACAGGGCAATCAGCCCCAGCATTTT
>TRBV29-1|-|TRBJ1-1|-
CSVPGQGNTEAFF
TGCAGCGTCCCCGGGCAGGGGAACACTGAAGCTTTCTTT
>TRBV9|-|TRBJ1-1|few
CASSAPFGGVTEAFF
TGTGCCAGCAGCGCCCCCTTTGGAGGGGTAACTGAAGCTTTCTTT
>TRBV28|-|TRBJ2-7|-
CASSLSAREQYF
TGTGCCAGCAGTTTATCCGCTCGGGAGCAGTACTTC
>TRBV3-1/TRBV3-2|-|TRBJ2-3|-
CASSQVVGVGSVDTQYF
TGTGCCAGCAGCCAAGTCGTAGGGGTTGGTTCGGTAGATACGCAGTATTTT
>TRBV11-2|-|TRBJ2-3|-
CASSPGTPSTDTQYF
TGTGCCAGCAGCCCCGGTACGCCGAGCACAGATACGCAGTATTTT
>TRBV5-4|TRBD2|TRBJ2-1|-
CASSLSRASGDNEQFF
TGTGCCAGCAGCTTGTCTCGGGCTAGCGGGGACAATGAGCAGTTCTTC